These 18 T cell receptor beta chains were sequenced from one sample in a study of shared clonotypes between healthy human individuals. Repertoires were generated with immunoSEQ multiplex PCR, while TCRdb's copy carries only in-frame clones and drops some. The sample lists about 2 million clones, about 95% seen once, with about 1.1% in the top ten. Terminally differentiated effector memory CD45RA+ cells were excluded by CCR7 positive selection of CD45RO-negative cells. Sequencing was done on a sample of naive CD8+ T cells sorted from blood. The origin of the receptors is a young man in good health.

The chain recombines TRBV4-1 with TRBJ1-1; D gene ambiguous. There are 13 residues in the CDR3. V shed 3 bases and J shed 6 bases, with 11 bases lying between them. Germline CDR1 and CDR2: MGHRA and YSYEKL. The CDR3 nucleotides read TGCGCCAGCAGCCAGCGGTCCTTCGCTGAAGCTTTCTTT. Its translation is CASSQRSFAEAFF.

The chain uses TRBV27 and TRBJ1-5, with 9 positions matching TRBD1. Losses at the gene ends were 6 bases for V and 4 bases for J; bases not matched to a gene: 13. This CDR3 region has 17 residues. From germline, CDR1 is MNHEY and CDR2 SMNVEV (reference sequence). Written as DNA, the CDR3 is TGTGCCAGCAGCTTAATAGCGGGGACAGGGCAGAATCAGCCCCAGCATTTT. Protein: CASSLIAGTGQNQPQHF.

The rearrangement links TRBV2 to TRBJ2-3, with 11 bases aligning to TRBD2. Germline assignment: CDR1 SNHLY and CDR2 FYNNEI. This CDR3 has 16 residues. The V and J ends lost 6 bases and 1 base, in that order; junction bases with no gene match: 6. CDR3 region: CASRRSGGGGTDTQYF. The CDR3 bases are TGTGCCAGCAGACGTAGCGGGGGGGGAGGCACAGATACGCAGTATTTT. Full variable domain (outside the CDR3, taken from reference TRBV2 and TRBJ2-3): EPEVTQTPSHQVTQMGQEVILRCVPISNHLYFYWYRQILGQKVEFLVSFYNNEISEKSEIFDDQFSVERPDGSNFTLKIRSTKLEDSAMYFCASRRSGGGGTDTQYFGPGTRLTVL.

This clone has only one observation. The gene calls are TRBV5-8 and TRBJ1-1; D not resolved. V gave up 4 bases and J gave up 2 bases, with 9 bases separating them. This CDR3 comprises 13 residues. Germline CDR1 is SGHTS and CDR2 is YDEGEE. The CDR3 DNA is TGTGCCAGCAGCATAGACGGCAACACTGAAGCTTTCTTT. Translated: CASSIDGNTEAFF.

The rearrangement uses TRBV4-1 and TRBJ2-1; unclear D gene. Germline V lookup: CDR1 MGHRA, CDR2 YSYEKL. V lost 3 bases and J lost 8, with 11 bases in between. This CDR3 is built from 13 residues. CDR3 loop: CASSHVNSHEQFF. The CDR3 bases are TGCGCCAGCAGCCATGTAAATAGCCATGAGCAGTTCTTC.

In this sample, this clone turned up once. Distinct nucleotide sequences in the sample also encode this CDR3. V is TRBV27 and J is TRBJ1-6; no clear D gene. Germline CDR1 reads MNHEY; CDR2 reads SMNVEV (reference sequence). V was pared by 3 bases and J by 5 bases, with 2 bases between. The CDR3 consists of 12 residues. This CDR3 reads CASSFNNSPLHF. The DNA of the CDR3 is TGTGCCAGCAGTTTCAATAATTCACCCCTCCACTTT.

The chain carries TRBV30 and TRBJ1-2, with D hard to call. Germline V CDR1 and CDR2: GTSNPN, SVGIG (reference sequence). Trimming removed 5 bases from V and 4 bases from J, with 23 bases in between. The CDR3 has 16 amino acids. The CDR3 bases are TGTGCCTGGGGTCGGTACGTGAGGGAAGGAGGCTATGGCTACACCTTC. Translating gives CAWGRYVREGGYGYTF.

Only one count was recorded for this clone. J is TRBJ2-1 and V is TRBV9, with TRBD2 matching over 7 bases. Losses at the gene ends were 4 bases for V and 8 bases for J; bases not matched to a gene: 15. The CDR3 consists of 16 residues. Germline V gene data show CDR1 as SGDLS and CDR2 as YYNGEE. CDR3 sequence: CASSPEGAGDGDEQFF. The DNA of the CDR3 is TGTGCCAGCAGCCCAGAAGGGGCGGGAGATGGCGATGAGCAGTTCTTC.

The chain uses TRBV5-5 and TRBJ2-7; 9 nucleotides line up with TRBD1. Germline lookup yields CDR1 SGHKS and CDR2 YYEKEE (reference sequence). J gave up 6 bases and V 4 bases, and 2 bases lay outside the gene matches. This CDR3 has 12 residues. The CDR3 DNA follows: TGTGCCAGCAGCGAGACAGGGGGCGAGCAGTACTTC. This sequence encodes CASSETGGEQYF.

The CDR3 sequence: CASSEWPPRLDGEQFF. The CDR3 DNA is TGTGCCAGCAGTGAATGGCCCCCCAGGCTAGACGGCGAGCAGTTCTTC. The chain links TRBV25-1 to TRBJ2-1, with D uncertain. The germline V gene encodes CDR1 MGHDK and CDR2 SYGVNS. The CDR3 sequence is 16 residues long. V was shortened by 1 base and J by 10 bases, with 20 bases between the two germline ends.

This clone was picked up a small number of times. This chain uses TRBV6-5 with TRBJ1-2; D is ambiguous. With 6 bases removed from V and 2 bases from J, the gap between germline ends came to 13 bases. The length of the CDR3 is 14 residues. Germline CDR1 is MNHEY and CDR2 is SVGAGI. The CDR3: CASSPEYGNYGYTF. The DNA of the CDR3 is TGTGCCAGCAGCCCAGAATACGGAAACTATGGCTACACCTTC.

The chain employs TRBV18 and TRBJ1-3; no clear D gene. Germline V gene lookup returns CDR1 KGHSH and CDR2 LQKENI. CDR3 size: 14 residues. Trimming left V 6 bases short and J 2 bases short, with 11 bases between. DNA for the CDR3: TGTGCCAGCTCCAAACCTATGACTGGAAACACCATATATTTT. This translates into CASSKPMTGNTIYF.

A note on this clone: Different DNA sequences within this sample yield the same CDR3. The V and J genes are TRBV27 and TRBJ2-7, with 7 bases aligning to TRBD2. Germline V gives CDR1 MNHEY, CDR2 SMNVEV (reference sequence). There are 14 residues in the CDR3. Trimming took 2 bases from V and 4 from J; bases not matched to a gene: 5. CDR3: CASSLAGLTYEQYF. The CDR3 DNA is TGTGCCAGCAGTTTAGCGGGACTAACATACGAGCAGTACTTC.

The CDR3 protein is CASSSDREEKLFF. The CDR3 region has the DNA TGTGCCAGCAGCTCCGACAGGGAAGAAAAACTGTTTTTT. The rearrangement links TRBV13 to TRBJ1-4; 7 nucleotides match TRBD1. This CDR3 region has 13 residues. V shed 4 bases, J shed 8 bases, and the junction held 4 bases outside the gene matches. The germline V gene has CDR1 PRHDT and CDR2 FYEKMQ (reference sequence).

Note on this clone: This specimen includes other DNA sequences encoding the same CDR3. The rearrangement links TRBV5-1 to TRBJ2-2; D remains unclear. V shed 1 base and J shed 6 bases, with 4 bases lying between them. The CDR3 totals 12 residues. Germline assignment: CDR1 SGHRS and CDR2 YFSETQ. CDR3 region: CASSLSPGELFF. CDR3 bases: TGCGCCAGCAGCTTGAGCCCCGGGGAGCTGTTTTTT.

The gene calls are TRBV5-6 and TRBJ2-5, with TRBD1 matching 7 bases. Germline CDR1 SGHDT, CDR2 YYEEEE. The V segment lost 4 bases and the J segment 1 base; nucleotides outside the gene matches: 13. This CDR3 contains 17 residues. For the CDR3, the DNA is TGTGCCAGCAGCGGGGACCCTAAACAGGGGTCCCAAGAGACCCAGTACTTC. Residues: CASSGDPKQGSQETQYF.

V and J are TRBV13 and TRBJ2-2; D remains unclear. From germline, CDR1 is PRHDT and CDR2 FYEKMQ (reference sequence). This CDR3 has 14 residues. The V and J ends lost 5 bases and 1 base respectively, with 8 bases between them. The CDR3, as DNA: TGTGCCAGCAGCATATCCGGGAACACCGGGGAGCTGTTTTTT. Its protein is CASSISGNTGELFF.

The CDR3 spells CASSLSRGSGEAFF. The CDR3, as DNA: TGTGCCAGCAGCTTATCTCGGGGCTCAGGGGAAGCTTTCTTT. The chain combines TRBV7-2 with TRBJ1-1, with D tentatively TRBD1 (5 bases). Trimming stripped 2 bases from V and 8 bases from J, with 15 bases between. This CDR3 has 14 amino acids. CDR1 is SGHTA and CDR2 is FQGNSA in the germline V gene.